Listed below are T cell receptor beta chains from one sample, sequenced in a study of blood T cell repertoires in COVID-19. Clones were sequenced by immunoSEQ multiplex PCR, and TCRdb holds only the in-frame ones, with some missing. The data hold about 130,000 clones, with around three quarters observed a single time. The sequencing input was peripheral blood. These receptors all stem from a human donor in a cohort sampled during active COVID-19. CDR3s include the opening cysteine and the closing phenylalanine or tryptophan. A D gene is named only where the DNA matches it firmly. Expanded clones get a size class; other rows say once, few or many, or leave the size out.

V: TRBV5-6; D: TRBD2; size: -; J: TRBJ2-3; DNA: TGTGCCAGCAGCTTGACAGCGGGGGATACGCAGTATTTT; CDR3: CASSLTAGDTQYF
V: TRBV7-9; D: TRBD1; size: few; J: TRBJ1-5; DNA: TGTGCCAGCAGTTTGACAGGGCTAAATCAGCCCCAGCATTTT; CDR3: CASSLTGLNQPQHF
V: TRBV9; D: TRBD1; size: -; J: TRBJ1-2; DNA: TGTGCCAGCAGCGTAGGAACGACAGGGGCCTATGGCTACACCTTC; CDR3: CASSVGTTGAYGYTF
V: TRBV5-5; D: -; size: -; J: TRBJ1-2; DNA: TGTGCCAGCAGCTTGGCCGGGGGTCGCGACACCTTC; CDR3: CASSLAGGRDTF
V: TRBV12-3/TRBV12-4; D: -; size: -; J: TRBJ2-7; DNA: TGTGCCAGCAGTGACAGGTACGAGCAGTACTTC; CDR3: CASSDRYEQYF
V: TRBV7-9; D: -; size: -; J: TRBJ2-7; DNA: TGTGCCAGCAGCTTAGTAGGAGACAGCTACGAGCAGTACTTC; CDR3: CASSLVGDSYEQYF
V: TRBV5-8; D: -; size: once; J: TRBJ2-3; DNA: TGTGCCAGCAGCTTGAGGCGCGGGAACACAGATACGCAGTATTTT; CDR3: CASSLRRGNTDTQYF
V: TRBV9; D: TRBD2; size: -; J: TRBJ2-2; DNA: TGTGCCAGCAGCGTAGGAAGCGGGGCCCACACCGGGGAGCTGTTTTTT; CDR3: CASSVGSGAHTGELFF
V: TRBV5-4; D: TRBD1; size: -; J: TRBJ1-1; DNA: TGTGCCAGCAGCGCCGACAGGGGAGGATCAGCTTTCTTT; CDR3: CASSADRGGSAFF
V: TRBV7-9; D: -; size: few; J: TRBJ1-5; DNA: TGTGCCAGCAGCCAAGAAGGACAGTATAGCAATCAGCCCCAGCATTTT; CDR3: CASSQEGQYSNQPQHF
V: TRBV27; D: -; size: many; J: TRBJ1-6; DNA: TGTGCCAGCAGGGAAGGCGGGCCGTATAATTCACCCCTCCACTTT; CDR3: CASREGGPYNSPLHF
V: TRBV18; D: -; size: -; J: TRBJ1-1; DNA: TGTGCCAGCTCAGCTAATTCCCGGCGGTCGAACACTGAAGCTTTCTTT; CDR3: CASSANSRRSNTEAFF
V: TRBV9; D: -; size: -; J: TRBJ2-5; DNA: TGTGCCAGCAGCGTATTTGAGGGAGCGGGAGAGACCCAGTACTTC; CDR3: CASSVFEGAGETQYF
V: TRBV19; D: -; size: -; J: TRBJ2-7; DNA: TGTGCCAGTAGTATCGTTGGTAGCTACGAGCAGTACTTC; CDR3: CASSIVGSYEQYF
V: TRBV11-2; D: TRBD1; size: -; J: TRBJ2-7; DNA: TGTGCCAGCAGCCCGCCGGACAGGACCTACGAGCAGTACTTC; CDR3: CASSPPDRTYEQYF
V: TRBV7-3; D: TRBD2; size: once; J: TRBJ2-7; DNA: TGTGCCAGCAGCTTGGGTCAGCGGGGGGCACCCTACGAGCAGTACTTC; CDR3: CASSLGQRGAPYEQYF
V: TRBV2; D: -; size: -; J: TRBJ1-2; DNA: TGTGCCAGCAGTGAAGGGAGCGGGGTTGTTTCCTACACCTTC; CDR3: CASSEGSGVVSYTF
V: TRBV3-1/TRBV3-2; D: TRBD1; size: -; J: TRBJ2-5; DNA: TGTGCCAGCAGCCAGGCAGGGGGACAGACCCAGTACTTC; CDR3: CASSQAGGQTQYF
V: TRBV19; D: -; size: -; J: TRBJ2-7; DNA: TGTGCCAGTAGTCAAGCCCGGGGGGGGACAGGGACGCTGAGCTCCTACGAGCAGTACTTC; CDR3: CASSQARGGTGTLSSYEQYF
V: TRBV12-3/TRBV12-4; D: TRBD1; size: -; J: TRBJ2-7; DNA: TGTGCCAGCAGTTTGGACAGGACCTACGAGCAGTACTTC; CDR3: CASSLDRTYEQYF
V: TRBV5-1; D: -; size: -; J: TRBJ2-1; DNA: TGCGCCAGCAGACCAACCTCAGGGGAAGGTAGTGAGCAGTTCTTC; CDR3: CASRPTSGEGSEQFF
V: TRBV6-5; D: -; size: -; J: TRBJ2-3; DNA: TGTGCCAGCAAGGGCGGGGTGGCAGATACGCAGTATTTT; CDR3: CASKGGVADTQYF